There are many counts of the clone carrying this T cell receptor (beta chain). These data are taken from a study of human T cells and chemical hapten exposure. The sample's time point: pre-sensitization, week 0. The sample's treatment: therapeutic diphenylcyclopropenone sensitization with weekly scalp DPC. The CDR3 is 14 residues long. Per the germline V gene, CDR1 is ENHRY and CDR2 is SYGVKD. V was shortened by 1 base and J by 7 bases, with 10 bases between the two germline ends. Library construction involved attaching unique molecular identifiers to individual cDNA molecules, which allowed quantitative, reproducible TCR counting. TCRdb reanalysed the RACE reads using MiXCR and keeps one entry per CDR3 protein. The sample records 85,000 to 90,000 distinct CDR3 sequences, around 9.5% being singletons.

The chain couples TRBV10-3 to TRBJ2-2; the D is unclear. This clonotype originated in a middle-aged woman with alopecia areata. Some clones in this sample may be carry-over from other donors' samples. The sequencing used whole blood, collected in connection with sensitization to the hapten diphenylcyclopropenone (DPC). CDR3 sequence (DNA): TGTGCCATCAGTGAGTTTGCCTCTGGCGGGGAGCTGTTTTTT. The encoded protein is CAISEFASGGELFF.